This is a list of T cell receptor beta chains from one sample in a study of T cell responses to AZD1222 COVID-19 vaccine. Here immunoSEQ multiplex PCR was the method, and the copy in TCRdb shows in-frame clones only, minus some. The sample yields tens of thousands of clones, around 83% seen once. The sequencing used peripheral blood, collected 28 days after the second AZD1222 dose. The receptors originated from an adult who received the AZD1222 COVID-19 vaccine. CDR3s include the opening cysteine and the closing phenylalanine or tryptophan. The D gene is left open where the match is weak.

V gene: TRBV6-5; J gene: TRBJ2-7; D gene: TRBD1; CDR3 DNA: TGTGCCAGCAGTTACTCGAGTACAGGGGGCAACGAGCAGTACTTC; CDR3 protein: CASSYSSTGGNEQYF
V gene: TRBV18; J gene: TRBJ2-7; D gene: TRBD1; CDR3 DNA: TGTGCCAGCTCACCGGCCATGACAGGGTCCTACGAGCAGTACTTC; CDR3 protein: CASSPAMTGSYEQYF
V gene: TRBV14; J gene: TRBJ1-6; D gene: NA; CDR3 DNA: TGTGCCAGCAGCCAAGATGCTCCTGGGGCCTATAATTCACCCCTCCACTTT; CDR3 protein: CASSQDAPGAYNSPLHF
V gene: TRBV19; J gene: TRBJ1-1; D gene: TRBD1; CDR3 DNA: TGTGCCAGTAAGCCAGGCAGGGGGACTGAAGCTTTCTTT; CDR3 protein: CASKPGRGTEAFF
V gene: TRBV9; J gene: TRBJ1-5; D gene: NA; CDR3 DNA: TGTGCCAGCAGCGCTTGGGTGGGTCAGCCCCAGCATTTT; CDR3 protein: CASSAWVGQPQHF
V gene: TRBV30; J gene: TRBJ2-5; D gene: NA; CDR3 DNA: TGTGCCTGGACACCCAGCCAAGAGACCCAGTACTTC; CDR3 protein: CAWTPSQETQYF
V gene: TRBV11-1; J gene: TRBJ1-1; D gene: NA; CDR3 DNA: TGTGCCAGCAGCTTGGAATGGATCGGAGGCACTGAAGCTTTCTTT; CDR3 protein: CASSLEWIGGTEAFF
V gene: TRBV6-1; J gene: TRBJ1-1; D gene: TRBD1; CDR3 DNA: TGTGCCAGCAGTGAAAGACAGGGAATTGGTTCTGAAGCTTTCTTT; CDR3 protein: CASSERQGIGSEAFF
V gene: TRBV6-5; J gene: TRBJ2-7; D gene: NA; CDR3 DNA: TGTGCCAGCAGTTACTCGGGCAGGGGCGAGCAGTACTTC; CDR3 protein: CASSYSGRGEQYF
V gene: TRBV5-5; J gene: TRBJ2-1; D gene: TRBD2; CDR3 DNA: TGTGCCAGCAGCCTACAGGTAGCGGGGTTTGTTGAGCAGTTCTTC; CDR3 protein: CASSLQVAGFVEQFF
V gene: TRBV6-2/TRBV6-3; J gene: TRBJ1-5; D gene: TRBD1; CDR3 DNA: TGTGCCAGCAGTCTGACAGGGTGGAATGGCAATCAGCCCCAGCATTTT; CDR3 protein: CASSLTGWNGNQPQHF
V gene: TRBV5-4; J gene: TRBJ1-6; D gene: TRBD1; CDR3 DNA: TGTGCCAGCAGCTTAGGGGGCAGTTATAATTCACCCCTCCACTTT; CDR3 protein: CASSLGGSYNSPLHF